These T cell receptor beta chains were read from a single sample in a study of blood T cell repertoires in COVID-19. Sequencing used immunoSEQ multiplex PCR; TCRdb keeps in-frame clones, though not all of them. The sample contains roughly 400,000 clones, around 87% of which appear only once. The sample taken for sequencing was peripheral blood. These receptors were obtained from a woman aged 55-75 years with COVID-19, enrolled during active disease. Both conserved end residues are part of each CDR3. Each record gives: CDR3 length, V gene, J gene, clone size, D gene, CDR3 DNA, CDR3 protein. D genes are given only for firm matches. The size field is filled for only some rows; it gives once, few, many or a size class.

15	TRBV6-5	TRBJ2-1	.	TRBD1	TGTGCCAGCAGTCAGCCGGGACAGGGTCCCGATGAGCAGTTCTTC	CASSQPGQGPDEQFF
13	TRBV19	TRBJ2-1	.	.	TGTGCCAGTAGACCGAGCTCCTACAATGAGCAGTTCTTC	CASRPSSYNEQFF
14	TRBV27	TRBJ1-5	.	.	TGTGCCAGCAGTCCCTTGACAGCATACCAGCCCCAGCATTTT	CASSPLTAYQPQHF
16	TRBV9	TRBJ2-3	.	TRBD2	TGTGCCAGCAGCGGATTGACTAGCGGGAGCACAGATACGCAGTATTTT	CASSGLTSGSTDTQYF
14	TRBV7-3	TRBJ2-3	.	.	TGTGCCAGCAGCTTAACAGGGGGCACAGATACGCAGTATTTT	CASSLTGGTDTQYF
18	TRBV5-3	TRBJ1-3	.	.	TGTGCCAGAAGCCATAGCAGGAGGGCAGATCTTTCTGGAAACACCATATATTTT	CARSHSRRADLSGNTIYF
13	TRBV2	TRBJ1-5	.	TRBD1	TGTGCCACCGGGACAGGGCTTAGGCAGCCCCAGCATTTT	CATGTGLRQPQHF
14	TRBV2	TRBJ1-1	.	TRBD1	TGTGCCAGCAGTCGACAGGGCCCAAACACTGAAGCTTTCTTT	CASSRQGPNTEAFF
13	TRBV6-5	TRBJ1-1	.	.	TGTGCCAGCAGGAGGGGGTACTCCACTGAAGCTTTCTTT	CASRRGYSTEAFF
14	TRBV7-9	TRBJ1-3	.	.	TGTGCCAGCAGCTCCGGGGGTCCGGGAAACACCATATATTTT	CASSSGGPGNTIYF
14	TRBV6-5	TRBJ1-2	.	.	TGTGCCAGCAGTTTAGGGGTCCCCATCTTTGGCTACACCTTC	CASSLGVPIFGYTF
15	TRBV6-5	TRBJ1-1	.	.	TGTGCCAGCAGTTCCCGGGGGGGCTTGAACACTGAAGCTTTCTTT	CASSSRGGLNTEAFF
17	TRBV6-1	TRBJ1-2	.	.	TGTGCCAGCAGTGGGGGCGCAGGGCGGATCTTTAACTATGGCTACACCTTC	CASSGGAGRIFNYGYTF
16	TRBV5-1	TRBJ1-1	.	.	TGCGCCAGCAGCTTGGAGGTTCCTAGGCCTGAAACTGAAGCTTTCTTT	CASSLEVPRPETEAFF
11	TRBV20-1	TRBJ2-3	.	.	TGCAGTGCTCTCGCCGGAGATACGCAGTATTTT	CSALAGDTQYF
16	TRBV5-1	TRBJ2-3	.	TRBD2	TGCGCCAGCAGCCTTTCTAGCGGGGGGGCGTGGGATACGCAGTATTTT	CASSLSSGGAWDTQYF
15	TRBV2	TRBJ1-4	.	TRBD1	TGTGCCAGCATCCGACAGGGGGCGATGGGTGAAAAACTGTTTTTT	CASIRQGAMGEKLFF
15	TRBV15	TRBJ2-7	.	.	TGTGCCACCAGCAGATCCGCGGCAGCCTCCTACGAGCAGTACTTC	CATSRSAAASYEQYF
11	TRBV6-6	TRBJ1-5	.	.	TGTGCCAGCAGTTTCCCGGAGCCCCAGCATTTT	CASSFPEPQHF
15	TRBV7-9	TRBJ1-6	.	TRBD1	TGTGCCAGCAGCCAAGGGACAGGATTTAATTCACCCCTCCACTTT	CASSQGTGFNSPLHF
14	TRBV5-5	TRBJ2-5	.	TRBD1	TGTGCCAGCAGTCATACAGGGGGCGCCGAGACCCAGTACTTC	CASSHTGGAETQYF
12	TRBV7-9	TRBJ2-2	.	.	TGTGCCAGCTTAAGGGGCACCGGGGAGCTGTTTTTT	CASLRGTGELFF
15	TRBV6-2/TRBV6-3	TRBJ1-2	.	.	TGTGCCAGCAGTTACTCGAGCGGCAGCAACTATGGCTACACCTTC	CASSYSSGSNYGYTF
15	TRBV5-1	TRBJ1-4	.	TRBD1	TGCGCCAGCAGCGCAGGACAGGGCAGTCTTGAAAAACTGTTTTTT	CASSAGQGSLEKLFF
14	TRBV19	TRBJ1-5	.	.	TGTGCCAGTAGTACCACAGGTAATAATCAGCCCCAGCATTTT	CASSTTGNNQPQHF
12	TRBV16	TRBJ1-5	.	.	TGTGCCAGCAGCCCCCTCAATCAGCCCCAGCATTTT	CASSPLNQPQHF
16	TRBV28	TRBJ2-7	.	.	TGTGCCAGCAGTTCCCAGGGGAAGGGGTCCTCCTACGAGCAGTACTTC	CASSSQGKGSSYEQYF
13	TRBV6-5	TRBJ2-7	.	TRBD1	TGTGCCAGCAGGGGGACAGGGAAGAACGAGCAGTACTTC	CASRGTGKNEQYF
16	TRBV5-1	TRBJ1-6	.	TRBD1	TGCGCCAGCGGACGTGACAGGGGAATAGGTAATTCACCCCTCCACTTT	CASGRDRGIGNSPLHF
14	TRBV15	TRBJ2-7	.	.	TGTGCCACCAGCAGAGGAAACAGGGCCCACGAGCAGTACTTC	CATSRGNRAHEQYF
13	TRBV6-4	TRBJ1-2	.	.	TGTGCCAGCAGTGTAATTCCAGGGAATGGCTACACCTTC	CASSVIPGNGYTF
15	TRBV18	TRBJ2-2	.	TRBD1	TGTGCCAGCTCACCACTGAGACAGGGGCCCGGGGAGCTGTTTTTT	CASSPLRQGPGELFF
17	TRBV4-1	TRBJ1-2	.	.	TGCGCCAGCAGCCAAGGACCCGTAACAGGGTCGGCTTTTGGCTACACCTTC	CASSQGPVTGSAFGYTF
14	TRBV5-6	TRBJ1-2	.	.	TGTGCCAGCCGGAAGATTGGCGGTAGCTATGGCTACACCTTC	CASRKIGGSYGYTF
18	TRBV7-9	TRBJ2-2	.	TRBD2	TGTGCCAGCAGCTTAGCGTTGGCGGGGGGCCATGGCACCGGGGAGCTGTTTTTT	CASSLALAGGHGTGELFF
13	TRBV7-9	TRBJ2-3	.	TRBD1	TGTGCCAGCAGCTTAGCAGGGGGCGATACGCAGTATTTT	CASSLAGGDTQYF
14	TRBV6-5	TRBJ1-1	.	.	TGTGCCAGCAGTTACGCCCGGGGGAGGACTGAAGCTTTCTTT	CASSYARGRTEAFF
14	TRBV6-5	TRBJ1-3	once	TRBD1	TGTGCCAGCAGTACGGGACAGCCTGGAAACACCATATATTTT	CASSTGQPGNTIYF